These 13 T cell receptor beta chains share one sample of origin, sequenced in a study of T cell responses to AZD1222 COVID-19 vaccine. TCRdb keeps only in-frame clones here, not all; method: immunoSEQ multiplex PCR. Of approximately 120,000 clones in the sample, around 89% are singletons; the top ten hold 11%. Sequencing used peripheral blood, obtained on day 0 of MenACWY control vaccination. Receptors were obtained from an adult in good health.

The chain has TRBV27 and TRBJ1-1; D not certain. The CDR3 spans 14 residues. The V gene lost 3 bases and the J gene lost 6 bases, with 14 bases spanning the gap. The germline CDR1 and CDR2 sequences are MNHEY and SMNVEV (reference sequence). The CDR3 loop is CASSFFPVRAEAFF. In nucleotides, the CDR3 is TGTGCCAGCAGTTTTTTCCCCGTTAGGGCTGAAGCTTTCTTT.

The chain links TRBV30 to TRBJ2-3; 9 positions agree with TRBD1. The ends lost 2 bases at V and 1 base at J; junction bases unmatched: 7. Germline CDR1 is GTSNPN and CDR2 is SVGIG (reference sequence). CDR3 size: 16 residues. CDR3 protein: CAWSPYGTGRTDTQYF. CDR3 coding DNA: TGTGCCTGGAGTCCCTACGGGACAGGGCGCACAGATACGCAGTATTTT.

The chain combines TRBV4-1 with TRBJ2-1, with 9 bases lining up with TRBD2. Germline V gene sequence: CDR1 MGHRA, CDR2 YSYEKL. With 0 bases clipped from V and 11 bases from J, the junction kept 14 bases outside the gene matches. The CDR3 sequence is 17 residues long. CDR3 amino acids: CASSQEPAGGPGDKQFF. The CDR3 DNA reads TGCGCCAGCAGCCAAGAACCGGCGGGAGGGCCGGGGGATAAGCAGTTCTTC.

The chain uses TRBV27 and TRBJ2-5; TRBD1 might be the D (6 bases). Between the trimmed V and J ends, which lost 9 bases and 1 base, there was a span of 12 bases. This CDR3 comprises 13 residues. Germline V gene lookup returns CDR1 MNHEY and CDR2 SMNVEV (reference sequence). CDR3 in amino acids: CASLGQLQETQYF. The CDR3 DNA reads as TGTGCCAGTCTCGGACAGCTCCAAGAGACCCAGTACTTC.

V usage is TRBV2 and J usage is TRBJ2-5; D may be TRBD2 (6 bases). The CDR3 has 13 residues. Germline CDR1 and CDR2: SNHLY and FYNNEI. The germline V and J ends were trimmed by 7 bases and 2 bases, with 11 bases remaining between them. The CDR3 nucleotides read TGTGCCAGCACCCGGACTACTCAAGAGACCCAGTACTTC. It yields the protein CASTRTTQETQYF.

The chain couples TRBV6-5 to TRBJ1-2; TRBD1 agrees at 7 bases. Trimming took 6 bases from V and 8 from J; bases not matched to a gene: 12. CDR3 length: 14 amino acids. Looked up from germline, CDR1 is MNHEY and CDR2 is SVGAGI. The CDR3 region has the DNA TGTGCCAGCAGGGCGGACAGGTATAGTGGCGGCTACACCTTC. As protein: CASRADRYSGGYTF.

J is TRBJ2-4 and V is TRBV5-6; 9 bases fit TRBD2. CDR3 length equals 14 residues. The V and J ends lost 4 bases and 7 bases, in that order; junction bases with no gene match: 6. The germline CDR1 and CDR2 sequences are SGHDT and YYEEEE. CDR3 sequence: CASSPREGINIQYF. CDR3 nucleotides: TGTGCCAGCAGCCCGCGGGAGGGTATCAACATTCAGTACTTC.

This clone was detected only a few times. This chain connects TRBV4-1 to TRBJ2-7; TRBD2 matches at 9 bases. Unmatched junction bases numbered 8, after V lost 5 bases and J lost 3 bases. Germline V gene sequence: CDR1 MGHRA, CDR2 YSYEKL. CDR3 length: 15 amino acids. The CDR3 region has the DNA TGCGCCAGCAGCGCCCTAGCGGGACGGATCTACGAGCAGTACTTC. It codes for CASSALAGRIYEQYF.

There are a few counts of this clone. The rearrangement joins TRBV7-9 to TRBJ1-2; D is uncertain. CDR1 is SEHNR and CDR2 is FQNEAQ in the germline V gene (reference sequence). The V gene lost 4 bases and the J gene lost 5 bases, with 17 bases spanning the gap. This CDR3 spans 15 amino acids. CDR3 bases: TGTGCCAGCAGCTCCGATACTTCAGGAGTATATGGCTACACCTTC. It codes for CASSSDTSGVYGYTF.

The genes are TRBV6-2 or TRBV6-3 and TRBJ2-1, with 7 bases matching TRBD1. The CDR3 consists of 14 residues. Germline-derived CDR1 and CDR2 are MNHEY and SVGEGT. V was pared by 1 base and J by 7 bases, with 4 bases of the junction left unmatched. As DNA, the CDR3 is TGTGCCAGCAGTTACTACAGGGGCAGAAATGAGCAGTTCTTC. Translated: CASSYYRGRNEQFF.

V and J are TRBV19 and TRBJ2-7, with TRBD1 identical over 8 bases. The germline gives CDR1 LNHDA, CDR2 SQIVND (reference sequence). CDR3 length: 14 amino acids. Trimming removed 4 bases from V and 4 bases from J; junction bases left unmatched: 6. The CDR3 loop reads CASSTGTGMYEQYF. CDR3 DNA: TGTGCCAGTAGTACGGGGACAGGCATGTACGAGCAGTACTTC.

V gene TRBV6-1 combines with J gene TRBJ1-4; D is possibly TRBD1 (6 bases). This CDR3 comprises 16 residues. V was trimmed by 4 bases and J by 0 bases, leaving 12 bases between them. CDR1 is MNHNS and CDR2 is SASEGT in the germline V gene. In nucleotides, the CDR3 is TGTGCCAGCAGTGGACGGGACACTTCAACTAATGAAAAACTGTTTTTT. This codes for CASSGRDTSTNEKLFF.

In DNA, the CDR3 is TGCAGCGTTGCTCAGGGTGCCTACAATGAGCAGTTCTTC. It specifies CSVAQGAYNEQFF. The chain is built from TRBV29-1 and TRBJ2-1; a weak D match, TRBD1 (5 bases). The germline V and J ends were trimmed by 4 bases and 2 bases, with 9 bases remaining between them. The germline V gene encodes CDR1 SQVTM and CDR2 ANQGSEA. The CDR3 sequence is 13 residues long.